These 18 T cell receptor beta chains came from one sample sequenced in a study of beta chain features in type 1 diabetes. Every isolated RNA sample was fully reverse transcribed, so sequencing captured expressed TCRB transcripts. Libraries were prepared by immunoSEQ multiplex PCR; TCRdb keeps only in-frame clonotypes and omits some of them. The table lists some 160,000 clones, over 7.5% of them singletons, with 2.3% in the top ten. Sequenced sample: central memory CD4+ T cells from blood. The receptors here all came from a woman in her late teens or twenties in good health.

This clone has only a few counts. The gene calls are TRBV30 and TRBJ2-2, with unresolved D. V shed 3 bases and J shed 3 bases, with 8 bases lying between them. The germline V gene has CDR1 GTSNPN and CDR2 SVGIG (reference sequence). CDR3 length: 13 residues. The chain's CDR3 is CAWRVTDTGELFF. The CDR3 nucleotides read TGTGCCTGGAGGGTTACGGACACCGGGGAGCTGTTTTTT.

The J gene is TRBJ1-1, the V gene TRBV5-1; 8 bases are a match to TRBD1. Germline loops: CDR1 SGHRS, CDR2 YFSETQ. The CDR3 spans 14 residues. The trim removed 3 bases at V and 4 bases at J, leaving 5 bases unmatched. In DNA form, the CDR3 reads TGCGCCAGCAGCTCAGGGGACAGGAGCACTGAAGCTTTCTTT. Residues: CASSSGDRSTEAFF.

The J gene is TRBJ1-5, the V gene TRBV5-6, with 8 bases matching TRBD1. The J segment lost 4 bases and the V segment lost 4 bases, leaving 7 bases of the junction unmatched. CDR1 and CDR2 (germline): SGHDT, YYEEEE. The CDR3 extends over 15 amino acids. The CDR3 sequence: CASSGGTGANQPQHF. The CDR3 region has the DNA TGTGCCAGCAGCGGCGGGACAGGAGCGAATCAGCCCCAGCATTTT.

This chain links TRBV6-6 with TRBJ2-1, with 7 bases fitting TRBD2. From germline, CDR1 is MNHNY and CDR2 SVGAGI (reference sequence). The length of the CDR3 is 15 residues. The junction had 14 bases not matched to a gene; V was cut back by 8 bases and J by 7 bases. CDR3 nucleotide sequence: TGTGCCAGCTCTCCTGAGGGGACTAATTGGAATGAGCAGTTCTTC. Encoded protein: CASSPEGTNWNEQFF.

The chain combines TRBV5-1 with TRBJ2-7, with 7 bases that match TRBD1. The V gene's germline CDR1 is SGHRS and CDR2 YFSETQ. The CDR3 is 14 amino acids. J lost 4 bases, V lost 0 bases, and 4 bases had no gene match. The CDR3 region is CASSLVRGPYEQYF. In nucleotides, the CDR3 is TGCGCCAGCAGCTTGGTAAGGGGGCCTTACGAGCAGTACTTC.

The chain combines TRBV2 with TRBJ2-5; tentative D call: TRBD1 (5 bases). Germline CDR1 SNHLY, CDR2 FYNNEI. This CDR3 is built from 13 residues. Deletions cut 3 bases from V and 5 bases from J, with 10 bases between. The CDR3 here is CASSDMSGETQYF. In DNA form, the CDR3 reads TGTGCCAGCAGTGATATGTCAGGGGAGACCCAGTACTTC.

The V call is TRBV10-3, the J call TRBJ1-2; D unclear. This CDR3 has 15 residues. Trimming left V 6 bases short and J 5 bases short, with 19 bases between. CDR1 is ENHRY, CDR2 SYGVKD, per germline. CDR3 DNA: TGTGCCATCAGCCCACCGCCTGGGAGCCTTTATGGCTACACCTTC. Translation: CAISPPPGSLYGYTF.

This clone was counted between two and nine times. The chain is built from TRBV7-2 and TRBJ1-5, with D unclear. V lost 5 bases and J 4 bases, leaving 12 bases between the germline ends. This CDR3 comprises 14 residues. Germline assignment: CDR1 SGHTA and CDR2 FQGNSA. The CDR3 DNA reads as TGTGCCAGCAGCGCGAGAGGAGGGAATCAGCCCCAGCATTTT. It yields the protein CASSARGGNQPQHF.

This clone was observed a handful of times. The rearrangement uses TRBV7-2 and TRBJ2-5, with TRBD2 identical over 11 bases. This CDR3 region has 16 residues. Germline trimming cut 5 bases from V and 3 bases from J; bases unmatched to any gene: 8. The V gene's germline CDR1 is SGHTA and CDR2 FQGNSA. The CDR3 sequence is CASSRDSGGAEETQYF. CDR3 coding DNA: TGTGCCAGCAGCCGTGATAGCGGGGGGGCCGAAGAGACCCAGTACTTC. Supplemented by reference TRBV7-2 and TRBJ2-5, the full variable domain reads GAGVSQSPSNKVTEKGKDVELRCDPISGHTALYWYRQSLGQGLEFLIYFQGNSAPDKSGLPSDRFSAERTGGSVSTLTIQRTQQEDSAVYLCASSRDSGGAEETQYFGPGTRLLVL.

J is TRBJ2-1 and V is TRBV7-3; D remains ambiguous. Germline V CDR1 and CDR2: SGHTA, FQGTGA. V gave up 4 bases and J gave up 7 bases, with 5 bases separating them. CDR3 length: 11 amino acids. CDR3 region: CASSSQNEQFF. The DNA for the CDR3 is TGTGCCAGCAGCTCCCAGAATGAGCAGTTCTTC. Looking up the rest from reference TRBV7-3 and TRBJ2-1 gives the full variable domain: GAGVSQTPSNKVTEKGKYVELRCDPISGHTALYWYRQSLGQGPEFLIYFQGTGAADDSGLPNDRFFAVRPEGSVSTLKIQRTERGDSAVYLCASSSQNEQFFGPGTRLTVL.

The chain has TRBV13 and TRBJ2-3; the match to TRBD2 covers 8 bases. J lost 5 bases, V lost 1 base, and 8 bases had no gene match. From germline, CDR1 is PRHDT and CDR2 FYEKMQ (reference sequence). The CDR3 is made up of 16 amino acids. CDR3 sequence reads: CASSLARAGAGDTQYF. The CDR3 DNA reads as TGTGCCAGCAGCTTAGCTCGAGCGGGAGCAGGAGATACGCAGTATTTT.

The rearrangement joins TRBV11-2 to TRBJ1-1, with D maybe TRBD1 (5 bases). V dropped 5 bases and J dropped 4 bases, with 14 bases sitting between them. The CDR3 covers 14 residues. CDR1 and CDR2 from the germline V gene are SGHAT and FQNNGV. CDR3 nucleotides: TGTGCCAGCAGCCCCCAGGGAATGATCACTGAAGCTTTCTTT. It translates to CASSPQGMITEAFF.

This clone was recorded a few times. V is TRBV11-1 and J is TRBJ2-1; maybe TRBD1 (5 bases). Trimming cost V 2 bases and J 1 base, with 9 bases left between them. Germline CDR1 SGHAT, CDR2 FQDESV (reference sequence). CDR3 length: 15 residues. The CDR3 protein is CASSLSGKSYNEQFF. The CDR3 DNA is TGTGCCAGCAGCTTATCAGGGAAGTCCTACAATGAGCAGTTCTTC.

CDR3 bases: TGTGCCAGTAGTCCAGGGACAGGAACCAAAAACATTCAGTACTTC. Translating it yields CASSPGTGTKNIQYF. The gene calls are TRBV19 and TRBJ2-4, with 8 bases fitting TRBD1. V dropped 5 bases and J dropped 2; count of bases not matched to a gene: 5. Germline assignment: CDR1 LNHDA and CDR2 SQIVND (reference sequence). The CDR3 has 15 residues. Full variable domain (outside the CDR3, taken from reference TRBV19 and TRBJ2-4): DGGITQSPKYLFRKEGQNVTLSCEQNLNHDAMYWYRQDPGQGLRLIYYSQIVNDFQKGDIAEGYSVSREKKESFPLTVTSAQKNPTAFYLCASSPGTGTKNIQYFGAGTRLSVL.

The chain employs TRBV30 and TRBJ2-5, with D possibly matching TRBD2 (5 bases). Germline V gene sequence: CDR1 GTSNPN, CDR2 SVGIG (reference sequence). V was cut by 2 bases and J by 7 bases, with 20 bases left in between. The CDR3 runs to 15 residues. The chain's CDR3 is CAWSLWRPESGTQYF. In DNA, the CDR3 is TGTGCCTGGAGTCTCTGGAGGCCCGAGTCTGGGACCCAGTACTTC.

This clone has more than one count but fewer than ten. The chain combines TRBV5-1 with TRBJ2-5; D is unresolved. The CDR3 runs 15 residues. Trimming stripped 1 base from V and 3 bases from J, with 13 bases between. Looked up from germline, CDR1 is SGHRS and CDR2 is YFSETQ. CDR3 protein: CASSLYGSSEETQYF. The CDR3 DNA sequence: TGCGCCAGCAGCTTGTACGGTAGCAGCGAAGAGACCCAGTACTTC. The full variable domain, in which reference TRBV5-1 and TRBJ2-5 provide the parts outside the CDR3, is KAGVTQTPRYLIKTRGQQVTLSCSPISGHRSVSWYQQTPGQGLQFLFEYFSETQRNKGNFPGRFSGRQFSNSRSEMNVSTLELGDSALYLCASSLYGSSEETQYFGPGTRLLVL.

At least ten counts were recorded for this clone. The CDR3 DNA sequence: TGTGCTAGTGGCCGCGGTAGCGGGGGGACCACAGATACGCAGTATTTT. Its protein product is CASGRGSGGTTDTQYF. This rearrangement joins TRBV12-5 to TRBJ2-3; 10 bases are a match to TRBD2. This CDR3 region has 16 residues. Unmatched junction bases numbered 8, after V lost 6 bases and J lost 2 bases. Germline CDR1 LGHNT, CDR2 FRNRAP.

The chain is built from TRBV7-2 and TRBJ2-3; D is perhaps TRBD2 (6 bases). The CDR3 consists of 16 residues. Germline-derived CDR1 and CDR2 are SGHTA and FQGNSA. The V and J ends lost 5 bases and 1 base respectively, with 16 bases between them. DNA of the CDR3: TGTGCCAGCAGCGCCAGGTGGGGGGAGGGCACAGATACGCAGTATTTT. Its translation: CASSARWGEGTDTQYF.